This T cell receptor beta chain was sequenced during a study of Ad26.COV2.S vaccination and SARS-CoV-2 variants (dated by TCRdb to the early 2020s). Context from the whole study: Donors in the vaccine arm were drawn from COV1001, a phase I-IIa trial of Ad26.COV2.S in healthy adults that was multicentre, randomized, double-blind and placebo-controlled. Dosing of Ad26.COV2.S was intramuscular, at either 5x10^10 or 1x10^11 viral particles, delivered as one shot or as two shots spaced 56 days apart. The specificity and breadth of SARS-CoV-2-reactive T cell receptors after Ad26.COV2.S vaccination were assessed by TCRbeta repertoire sequencing. A total of around 32 samples were included in the TCR-sequenced set, comprising about 20 Ad26.COV2.S vaccine recipients, 5 placebo recipients and 8 SARS-CoV-2 convalescent individuals. Participants in the trial were split at random into five groups of five each, receiving low-dose or high-dose Ad26.COV2.S once or twice, or else placebo on both occasions. Throughout the experiments and outcome assessment, investigators stayed blinded to trial group allocation.

Broader findings and caveats from the paper: According to the authors, total T cell responses may have been underestimated by the TCR breadth and depth analyses. Comparing responses between vaccine doses or regimens was not something the study was powered to do. Vaccine and placebo recipients had similar non-spike TCR breadth, a finding consistent with the vaccine containing only spike. Substantial breadth of spike-specific CD8+ and CD4+ T cell responses was reported after vaccination. Compared with placebo recipients, Ad26.COV2.S recipients showed higher spike-specific TCR breadth (P = 0.0014).

This specimen's treatment or condition label, interpreted: around 19 received Ad26.COV2.S at low or high dose, single or two shots; 5 received placebo; per-sample allocation not given. Repertoires of vaccine and placebo recipients were sequenced from samples collected on day 63 after the first injection. Cohort 1b enrolled about two dozen adults aged 18-55 years at a single site in Boston, USA, between 29 July and 7 August 2020. Ad26.COV2.S was a replication-incompetent adenovirus type 26 vector expressing a prefusion-stabilized SARS-CoV-2 spike protein from the original Wuhan strain. Notes on this clone: Its antigen is unknown. There are no base qualities to consult, and no much larger clone falls within one base.

Spanning cysteine to phenylalanine, the CDR3 consists of 16 amino acids. The kept DNA is CDR3 alone, 48 bases in frame from the first base. CDR1 LNHDA and CDR2 SQIVND are derived from the germline V gene (reference sequence). V and J are truncated by 10 bases and 6 bases respectively, leaving an intervening sequence of 25 bases. TCRbeta CDR3 regions were sequenced with the immunoSEQ Assay. After extraction, genomic DNA underwent amplification by bias-controlled multiplex PCR, followed by high-throughput sequencing. Regarding the original processing steps: To quantify the absolute abundance of each unique TCRbeta CDR3 region, sequences were collapsed and filtered. Usable DNA was measured by amplifying reference genes present in all nucleated cells, and TCRbeta template counts were normalized to that usable DNA to estimate T cell fraction. Repertoire TCRs were annotated as SARS-CoV-2-specific when V gene, CDR3 amino acid sequence and J gene were exactly matched to a known reactive TCR set. The reference SARS-CoV-2 TCR set came from MIRA and was filtered for enrichment in COVID-19-positive ImmuneCODE repertoires, removing public or cross-reactive TCRs. Using the MIRA antigens, annotated TCRs were further analysed by specific ORF or by position within an ORF. Breadth was defined as the number of annotated unique rearrangements divided by the total number of unique productive rearrangements, and depth was defined as the summed frequency of the annotated unique rearrangements. Group comparisons of TCR breadth used two-sided Wilcoxon rank-sum tests. TCRdb retrieved this table from immuneACCESS and kept in-frame rearrangements only. Not all clones are present; in checked studies, unresolved V genes account for under half, and no reason is known for the remainder. The D gene and trimming were derived from the DNA, and the V and J assignments and clone size from that table. The sample table records under 550,000 clones; roughly 88% of these occur just once. 3.6% of the sample goes to the ten largest clones.

The source of this sequence is a person aged 18-60 years who received the Ad26.COV2.S COVID-19 vaccine or a placebo. The rearrangement joined TRBV19 to TRBJ1-5; the D gene is perhaps TRBD1, from 5 matching bases. This sample comprised peripheral blood, obtained in a trial of Ad26.COV2.S vaccine versus placebo. The CDR3 loop reads CATTLTGRSAGQPQHF. Here is the DNA: TGTGCCACCACTTTGACGGGACGGTCGGCAGGTCAGCCCCAGCATTTT.